This TCR beta chain was found in a study of CD8 T cells in ankylosing spondylitis. This CDR3 has 14 amino acids. The germline V gene has CDR1 SNHLY and CDR2 FYNNEI. V was pared by 3 bases and J by 3 bases, with 2 bases of the junction left unmatched. In regard to this clonotype: The antigen remains unidentified.

Study-wide findings and caveats: Disease-linked clones displayed a CD8+ phenotype and appeared relatively rarely in peripheral blood.

In TCRdb, the 5' RACE reads were re-called with MiXCR into one record per CDR3 protein. Of 250,000 or so distinct CDR3 sequences in the sample, roughly a quarter are singletons; the top ten hold less than 0.75%. Sequencing input: blood, either unsorted or a sorted T cell fraction (not recorded which). The gene calls are TRBV2 and TRBJ2-7; 10 bases match TRBD1. The sequence was obtained from a male donor with ankylosing spondylitis or in good health (not recorded which). CDR3 DNA: TGTGCCAGCAGTGAGCGGGACAGGGGCTACGAGCAGTACTTC. This encodes CASSERDRGYEQYF.